This TCR beta chain derives from a study of PD-1 blockade in classical Hodgkin lymphoma. Turning to the study itself: Patients received nivolumab 3 mg/kg intravenously every 2 weeks.

CDR1 is SGHDT, CDR2 YYEEEE, per germline. V lost 1 base, J lost 0 bases, and 11 bases stayed unmatched. This CDR3 comprises 19 residues. Points from the study as a whole: Baseline diversity was lower in partial responders and progressors than complete responders. Reasons behind the repertoire differences stay unclear, perhaps disease activity or earlier therapy. The CD4+ diversity rise by C4D1 was clearest in complete responders.

Assay used: immunoSEQ multiplex PCR; TCRdb lists only in-frame clones, some missing. This table has just under 20,000 clones, about nine tenths appearing once. With regard to this clone: Its antigen is still unknown.

Time point defined: cycle 4 day 1 (C4D1), after about 6 weeks of nivolumab. Relapse was seen in all patients after autologous stem cell transplantation, and brentuximab vedotin exposure was variable. Negative selection with magnets was how CD8+ T cells were isolated from the thawed PBMCs. The rearrangement joins TRBV5-6 to TRBJ2-5; 11 bases fit TRBD2. This clonotype originated in a human donor with classical Hodgkin lymphoma. Here the sequenced sample was CD8+ T cells from blood, taken before the fourth cycle of nivolumab. CDR3 region: CASSLPVTSGIWYQETQYF. In nucleotides, the CDR3 is TGTGCCAGCAGCTTGCCTGTGACTAGCGGGATTTGGTACCAAGAGACCCAGTACTTC.